This entry is about one TCR beta chain. The data were obtained in a study of shared clonotypes between healthy human individuals. About the research overall: The study used three CD4 naive, three CD4 memory, two CD8 naive and one CD8 memory plate per donor.

The input for sorted-subset replicate PCRs was about 0.2 ug DNA, around 30,000 T cell genomes. Libraries were prepared by immunoSEQ multiplex PCR; TCRdb keeps only in-frame clonotypes and omits some of them. The repertoire includes some 1.1 million clones, 70% to 85% of them detected once, and about 0.89% sits in the top ten. HIV-negative, healthy adults without recent acute infections or vaccinations were the donors. The CDR3 extends over 19 amino acids. Germline assignment: CDR1 SNHLY and CDR2 FYNNEI. V gave up 6 bases and J gave up 0 bases; unmatched junction bases: 14. This rearrangement joins TRBV2 to TRBJ2-1; 10 nucleotides agree with TRBD2. The origin of this receptor is a man aged 18 to 29 in good health. Some clones in this sample may be carry-over from other donors' samples. Sequencing input: memory CD4+ T cells from PBMCs. Indicated subset: CD45RA-negative fraction. The CDR3 DNA sequence: TGTGCCAGCAGCGGGAGAGGGAGCGGGAGGGCCCGCTCCTACAATGAGCAGTTCTTC. This encodes CASSGRGSGRARSYNEQFF.